This passage covers 14 T cell receptor beta chains from one sample sequenced in a study of OX40 agonist ivuxolimab in advanced cancers. Clones were read by immunoSEQ multiplex PCR, and TCRdb kept only the in-frame ones, dropping some. The profile shows over 60,000 clones, 85% to 90% of them singletons. Sequenced material: CD4+ or CD8+ T cells sorted from blood, taken in a trial of the OX40 agonist ivuxolimab. These receptors were collected from an adult with an advanced solid tumor such as melanoma, head and neck, liver or kidney cancer.

The rearrangement links TRBV11-1 to TRBJ1-5; 8 bases are a match to TRBD1. The length of the CDR3 is 15 residues. Trimming removed 6 bases from V and 2 bases from J; junction bases left unmatched: 6. Germline V gene data show CDR1 as SGHAT and CDR2 as FQDESV (reference sequence). The CDR3 here is CASSQGQGGNQPQHF. CDR3 nucleotide sequence: TGTGCCAGCAGTCAAGGACAGGGAGGCAATCAGCCCCAGCATTTT.

V and J are TRBV10-2 and TRBJ2-3; D is uncertain. V dropped 2 bases and J dropped 3 bases, with 3 bases sitting between them. The CDR3 covers 12 residues. Looked up from germline, CDR1 is WSHSY and CDR2 is SAAADI. Here the CDR3 reads CASSERTDTQYF. DNA of the CDR3: TGCGCCAGCAGTGAGAGGACAGATACGCAGTATTTT.

CDR3 DNA: TGTGCCAGCAAGGACGGGAGGGCTCCCTACGAGCAGTACTTC. Translating it yields CASKDGRAPYEQYF. The chain carries TRBV6-5 and TRBJ2-7; 8 nucleotides align to TRBD2. The germline V gene has CDR1 MNHEY and CDR2 SVGAGI. This CDR3 has 14 amino acids. Germline trimming cut 7 bases from V and 2 bases from J; bases unmatched to any gene: 7.

The J gene is TRBJ2-7, the V gene TRBV6-4, with a possible D match to TRBD2 (5 bases). Trimming cost V 4 bases and J 2 bases, with 21 bases left between them. Germline V gives CDR1 MRHNA, CDR2 SNTAGT. The CDR3 runs to 17 residues. In DNA form, the CDR3 reads TGTGCCAGCAGTGGCCTTTCGACGGGAAATACGCCCTACGAGCAGTACTTC. Its protein is CASSGLSTGNTPYEQYF.

In this sample, this clone turned up once. The J gene is TRBJ2-7, the V gene TRBV27, with D possibly TRBD1 on 7 matching bases. CDR3 size: 15 residues. V was trimmed by 6 bases and J by 3 bases, leaving 18 bases between them. CDR1 MNHEY and CDR2 SMNVEV come from the germline V gene (reference sequence). This CDR3 reads CASSRQGLPHYEQYF. The CDR3 nucleotides read TGTGCCAGCAGCCGACAGGGACTTCCTCACTACGAGCAGTACTTC.

DNA of the CDR3: TGTGCCAGCAGCTTAGGTACAGCCCGCCGGGTGGATACGCAGTATTTT. Translating gives CASSLGTARRVDTQYF. V usage is TRBV7-2 and J usage is TRBJ2-3; D remains unclear. The CDR3 loop spans 16 amino acids. Per germline, CDR1 SGHTA and CDR2 FQGNSA. V was shortened by 1 base and J by 6 bases, with 17 bases between the two germline ends.

V is TRBV5-4 and J is TRBJ2-7, with 10 bases that match TRBD2. Per the germline V gene, CDR1 is SGHNT and CDR2 is YYREEE (reference sequence). The trim removed 4 bases at V and 6 bases at J, leaving 7 bases unmatched. The CDR3 runs 14 residues. The CDR3 here is CASSPPSGSREQYF. CDR3 sequence (DNA): TGTGCCAGCAGCCCACCTAGCGGGAGTCGCGAGCAGTACTTC.

This rearrangement joins TRBV2 to TRBJ1-5; the D gene is possibly TRBD1 (6 bases). The CDR3 has 14 residues. V gave up 6 bases and J gave up 2 bases, with 11 bases separating them. CDR1 SNHLY and CDR2 FYNNEI come from the germline V gene. CDR3 nucleotide sequence: TGTGCCAGCAGCAACTACAGGGGCAATCAGCCCCAGCATTTT. Protein sequence: CASSNYRGNQPQHF.

V is TRBV2 and J is TRBJ2-1; TRBD2 agrees at 7 bases. This CDR3 is 16 amino acids long. Germline V gives CDR1 SNHLY, CDR2 FYNNEI. V trimming: 8 bases; J trimming: 3 bases; junction bases outside the gene matches: 13. CDR3: CASLETTSFHYNEQFF. The CDR3 bases are TGTGCCAGCTTAGAGACGACTAGCTTCCACTACAATGAGCAGTTCTTC.

This chain connects TRBV5-1 to TRBJ2-2; 8 bases line up with TRBD2. V gave up 3 bases and J gave up 3 bases; unmatched junction bases: 7. CDR3 length: 16 amino acids. Germline V gives CDR1 SGHRS, CDR2 YFSETQ. This CDR3 reads CASSSGGRWDTGELFF. Written as DNA, the CDR3 is TGCGCCAGCAGCTCCGGCGGGAGGTGGGACACCGGGGAGCTGTTTTTT.

The chain uses TRBV6-1 and TRBJ2-5; D is tentatively TRBD1 or TRBD2 (5 bases each). CDR1 and CDR2 (germline): MNHNS, SASEGT. The V and J ends lost 2 bases and 10 bases respectively, with 11 bases between them. CDR3 length: 12 amino acids. In nucleotides, the CDR3 is TGTGCCAGCAGTGAAATCTGGGGGAACCAGTACTTC. Residues: CASSEIWGNQYF.

V and J are TRBV9 and TRBJ2-1; 10 nucleotides match TRBD2. The germline V gene encodes CDR1 SGDLS and CDR2 YYNGEE. The ends lost 3 bases at V and 4 bases at J; junction bases unmatched: 7. The CDR3 totals 16 residues. CDR3 amino acids: CASSEYGTSAYNEQFF. The DNA of the CDR3 is TGTGCCAGCAGCGAATACGGGACTAGCGCATACAATGAGCAGTTCTTC. Together with reference TRBV9 and TRBJ2-1, the CDR3 gives the full variable domain: DSGVTQTPKHLITATGQRVTLRCSPRSGDLSVYWYQQSLDQGLQFLIQYYNGEERAKGNILERFSAQQFPDLHSELNLSSLELGDSALYFCASSEYGTSAYNEQFFGPGTRLTVL.

The V gene is TRBV19, the J gene TRBJ2-3, with a possible D match to TRBD2 (5 bases). The CDR3 has 15 residues. Trimming left V 10 bases short and J 0 bases short, with 17 bases between. Per germline, CDR1 LNHDA and CDR2 SQIVND (reference sequence). The CDR3 DNA follows: TGTGCCACCGAGGGCCCAGCACAAAGCACAGATACGCAGTATTTT. Residues: CATEGPAQSTDTQYF.

This chain joins TRBV2 and TRBJ1-4, with 8 bases aligning to TRBD1. J gave up 4 bases and V 5 bases, and 6 bases lay outside the gene matches. CDR3 size: 15 residues. Germline CDR1 is SNHLY and CDR2 is FYNNEI. The CDR3 here is CASSTGTGVNEKLFF. The CDR3 DNA sequence: TGTGCCAGCAGTACCGGGACAGGAGTTAATGAAAAACTGTTTTTT. The whole variable domain, filled in from reference TRBV2 and TRBJ1-4, reads EPEVTQTPSHQVTQMGQEVILRCVPISNHLYFYWYRQILGQKVEFLVSFYNNEISEKSEIFDDQFSVERPDGSNFTLKIRSTKLEDSAMYFCASSTGTGVNEKLFFGSGTQLSVL.